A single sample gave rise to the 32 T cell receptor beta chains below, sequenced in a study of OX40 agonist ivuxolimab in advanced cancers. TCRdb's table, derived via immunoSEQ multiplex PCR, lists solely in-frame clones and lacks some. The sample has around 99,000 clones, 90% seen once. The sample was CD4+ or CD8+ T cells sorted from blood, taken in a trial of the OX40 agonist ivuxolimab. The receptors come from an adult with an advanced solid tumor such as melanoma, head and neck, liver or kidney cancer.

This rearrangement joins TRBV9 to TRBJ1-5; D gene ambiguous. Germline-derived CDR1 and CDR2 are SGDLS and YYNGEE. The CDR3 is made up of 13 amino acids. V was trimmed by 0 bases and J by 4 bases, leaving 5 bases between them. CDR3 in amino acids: CASSVAENQPQHF. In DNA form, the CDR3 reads TGTGCCAGCAGCGTAGCAGAAAATCAGCCCCAGCATTTT.

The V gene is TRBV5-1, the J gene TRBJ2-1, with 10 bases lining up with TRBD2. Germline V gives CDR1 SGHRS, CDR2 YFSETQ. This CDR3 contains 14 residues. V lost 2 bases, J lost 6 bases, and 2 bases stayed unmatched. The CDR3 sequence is CASSLSGGANEQFF. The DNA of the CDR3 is TGCGCCAGCAGCTTAAGCGGGGGGGCCAATGAGCAGTTCTTC. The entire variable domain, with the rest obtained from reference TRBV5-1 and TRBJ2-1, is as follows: KAGVTQTPRYLIKTRGQQVTLSCSPISGHRSVSWYQQTPGQGLQFLFEYFSETQRNKGNFPGRFSGRQFSNSRSEMNVSTLELGDSALYLCASSLSGGANEQFFGPGTRLTVL.

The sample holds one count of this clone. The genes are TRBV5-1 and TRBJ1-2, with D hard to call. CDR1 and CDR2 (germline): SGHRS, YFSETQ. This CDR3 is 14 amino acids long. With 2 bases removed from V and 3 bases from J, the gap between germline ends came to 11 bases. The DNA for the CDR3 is TGCGCCAGCAGCTTAACCCATAGAGACTATGGCTACACCTTC. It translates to CASSLTHRDYGYTF.

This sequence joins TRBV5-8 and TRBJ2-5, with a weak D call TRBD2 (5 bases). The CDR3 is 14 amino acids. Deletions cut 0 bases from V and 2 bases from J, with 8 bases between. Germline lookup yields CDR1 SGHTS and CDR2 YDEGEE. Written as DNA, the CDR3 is TGTGCCAGCAGCTTGGGACTACAACAAGAGACCCAGTACTTC. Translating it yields CASSLGLQQETQYF.

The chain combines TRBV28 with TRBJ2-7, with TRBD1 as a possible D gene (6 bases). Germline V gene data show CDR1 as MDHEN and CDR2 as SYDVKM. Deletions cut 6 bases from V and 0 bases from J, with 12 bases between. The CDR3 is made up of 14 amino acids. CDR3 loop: CASRRRGSSYEQYF. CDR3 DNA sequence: TGTGCCAGCAGACGCAGGGGCAGCTCCTACGAGCAGTACTTC.

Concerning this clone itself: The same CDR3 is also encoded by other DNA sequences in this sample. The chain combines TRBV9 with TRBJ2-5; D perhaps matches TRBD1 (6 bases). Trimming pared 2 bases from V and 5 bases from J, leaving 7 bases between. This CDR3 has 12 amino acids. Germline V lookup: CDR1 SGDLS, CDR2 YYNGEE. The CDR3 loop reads CASSVRGETQYF. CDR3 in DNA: TGTGCCAGCAGCGTCAGGGGCGAGACCCAGTACTTC.

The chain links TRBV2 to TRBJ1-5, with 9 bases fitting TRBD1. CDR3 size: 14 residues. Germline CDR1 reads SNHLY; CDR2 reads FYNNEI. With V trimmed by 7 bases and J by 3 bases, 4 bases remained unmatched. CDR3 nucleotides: TGTGCCAGCACCCTACAGGGGGCCAATCAGCCCCAGCATTTT. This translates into CASTLQGANQPQHF.

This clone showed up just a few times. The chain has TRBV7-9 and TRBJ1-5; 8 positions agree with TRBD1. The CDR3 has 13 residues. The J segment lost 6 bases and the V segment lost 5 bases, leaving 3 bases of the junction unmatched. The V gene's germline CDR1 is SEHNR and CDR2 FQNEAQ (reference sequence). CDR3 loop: CASSPTGAQPQHF. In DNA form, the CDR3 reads TGTGCCAGCAGCCCGACAGGGGCTCAGCCCCAGCATTTT.

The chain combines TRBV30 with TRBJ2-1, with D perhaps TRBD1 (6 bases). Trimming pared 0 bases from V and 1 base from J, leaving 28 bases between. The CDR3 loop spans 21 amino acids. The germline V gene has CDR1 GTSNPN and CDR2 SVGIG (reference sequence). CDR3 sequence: CAWSVFRTGQRFSSSYNEQFF. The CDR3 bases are TGTGCCTGGAGTGTCTTTCGAACCGGACAGCGTTTTAGCTCGTCCTACAATGAGCAGTTCTTC. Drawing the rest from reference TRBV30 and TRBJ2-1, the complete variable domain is SQTIHQWPATLVQPVGSPLSLECTVEGTSNPNLYWYRQAAGRGLQLLFYSVGIGQISSEVPQNLSASRPQDRQFILSSKKLLLSDSGFYLCAWSVFRTGQRFSSSYNEQFFGPGTRLTVL.

CDR3 in DNA: TGTGCCAGCAGCTTAGCCTACCACGAAGAGTTCTTC. Its translation: CASSLAYHEEFF. The chain couples TRBV7-2 to TRBJ2-1, with no clear D. Germline V lookup: CDR1 SGHTA, CDR2 FQGNSA. This CDR3 is built from 12 residues. Trimming cost V 0 bases and J 14 bases, with 11 bases left between them.

The CDR3 sequence: CAWADQETQYF. The CDR3 DNA reads as TGTGCCTGGGCGGACCAAGAGACCCAGTACTTC. The chain is built from TRBV30 and TRBJ2-5, with D uncertain. V was shortened by 5 bases and J by 0 bases, with 4 bases between the two germline ends. The length of the CDR3 is 11 residues. The germline CDR1 and CDR2 sequences are GTSNPN and SVGIG (reference sequence).

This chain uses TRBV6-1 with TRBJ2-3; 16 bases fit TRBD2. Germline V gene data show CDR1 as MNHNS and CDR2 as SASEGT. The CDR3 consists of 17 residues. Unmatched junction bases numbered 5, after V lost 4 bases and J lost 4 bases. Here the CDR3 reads CASSGGTSGGAPDTQYF. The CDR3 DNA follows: TGTGCCAGCAGTGGCGGGACTAGCGGGGGGGCCCCAGATACGCAGTATTTT.

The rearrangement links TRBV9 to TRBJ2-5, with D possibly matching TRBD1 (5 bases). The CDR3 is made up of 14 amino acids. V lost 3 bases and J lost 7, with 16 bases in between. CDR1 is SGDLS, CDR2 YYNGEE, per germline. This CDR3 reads CASSARQYLGTQYF. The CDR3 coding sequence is TGTGCCAGCAGCGCGCGACAGTACCTAGGGACCCAGTACTTC.

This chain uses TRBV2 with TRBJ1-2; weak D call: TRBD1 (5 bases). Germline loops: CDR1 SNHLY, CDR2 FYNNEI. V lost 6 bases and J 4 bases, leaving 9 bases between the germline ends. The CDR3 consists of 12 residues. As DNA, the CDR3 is TGTGCCAGCAGCGACAGCTCCTATGGCTACACCTTC. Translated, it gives CASSDSSYGYTF.

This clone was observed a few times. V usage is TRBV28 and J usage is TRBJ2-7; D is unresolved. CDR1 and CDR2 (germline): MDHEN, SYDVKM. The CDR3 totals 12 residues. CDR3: CATRYARYEQYF. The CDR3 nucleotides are TGTGCTACACGCTACGCCCGCTACGAGCAGTACTTC.

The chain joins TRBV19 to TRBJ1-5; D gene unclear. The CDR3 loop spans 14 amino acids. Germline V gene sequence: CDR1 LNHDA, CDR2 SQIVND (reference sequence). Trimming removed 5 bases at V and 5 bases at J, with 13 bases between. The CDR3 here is CASSPGQVYQPQHF. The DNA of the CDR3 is TGTGCCAGTAGTCCTGGGCAGGTCTATCAGCCCCAGCATTTT.

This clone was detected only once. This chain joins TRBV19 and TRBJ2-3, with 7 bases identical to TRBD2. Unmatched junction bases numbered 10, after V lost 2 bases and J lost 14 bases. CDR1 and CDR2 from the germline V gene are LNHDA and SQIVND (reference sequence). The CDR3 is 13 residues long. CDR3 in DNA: TGTGCCAGTAGTATATCGAGGGAGGGCCTTCCGTATTTT. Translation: CASSISREGLPYF.

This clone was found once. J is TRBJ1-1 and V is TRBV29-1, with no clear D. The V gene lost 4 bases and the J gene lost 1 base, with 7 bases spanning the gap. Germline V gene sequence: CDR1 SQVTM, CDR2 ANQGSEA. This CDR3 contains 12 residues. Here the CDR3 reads CSVAWGNTEAFF. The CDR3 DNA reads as TGCAGCGTTGCCTGGGGGAACACTGAAGCTTTCTTT.

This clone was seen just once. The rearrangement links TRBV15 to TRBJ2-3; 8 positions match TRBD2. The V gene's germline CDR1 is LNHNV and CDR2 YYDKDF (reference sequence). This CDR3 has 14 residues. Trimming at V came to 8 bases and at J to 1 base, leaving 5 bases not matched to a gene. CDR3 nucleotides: TGTGCCACCGAGGCGGGAGGTGGCACAGATACGCAGTATTTT. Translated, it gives CATEAGGGTDTQYF. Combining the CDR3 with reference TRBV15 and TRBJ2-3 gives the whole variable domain DAMVIQNPRYQVTQFGKPVTLSCSQTLNHNVMYWYQQKSSQAPKLLFHYYDKDFNNEADTPDNFQSRRPNTSFCFLDIRSPGLGDTAMYLCATEAGGGTDTQYFGPGTRLTVL.

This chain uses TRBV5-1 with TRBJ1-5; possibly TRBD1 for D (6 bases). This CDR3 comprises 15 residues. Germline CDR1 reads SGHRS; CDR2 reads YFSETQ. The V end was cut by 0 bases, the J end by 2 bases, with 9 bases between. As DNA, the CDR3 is TGCGCCAGCAGCTTGGGGGCAGGGGGCAATCAGCCCCAGCATTTT. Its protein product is CASSLGAGGNQPQHF. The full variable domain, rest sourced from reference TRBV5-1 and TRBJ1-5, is KAGVTQTPRYLIKTRGQQVTLSCSPISGHRSVSWYQQTPGQGLQFLFEYFSETQRNKGNFPGRFSGRQFSNSRSEMNVSTLELGDSALYLCASSLGAGGNQPQHFGDGTRLSIL.

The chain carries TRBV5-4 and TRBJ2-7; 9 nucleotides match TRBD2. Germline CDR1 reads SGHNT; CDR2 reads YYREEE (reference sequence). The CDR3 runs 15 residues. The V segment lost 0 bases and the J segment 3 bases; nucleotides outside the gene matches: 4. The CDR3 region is CASSLGASGIYEQYF. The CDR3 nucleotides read TGTGCCAGCAGCTTGGGGGCTAGCGGGATCTACGAGCAGTACTTC.

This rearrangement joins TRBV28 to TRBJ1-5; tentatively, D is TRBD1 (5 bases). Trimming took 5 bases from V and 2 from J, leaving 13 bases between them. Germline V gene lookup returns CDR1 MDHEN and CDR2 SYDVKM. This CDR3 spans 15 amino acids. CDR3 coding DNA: TGTGCCAGCAGTCTGTGGGGGGGTGGCAATCAGCCCCAGCATTTT. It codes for CASSLWGGGNQPQHF.

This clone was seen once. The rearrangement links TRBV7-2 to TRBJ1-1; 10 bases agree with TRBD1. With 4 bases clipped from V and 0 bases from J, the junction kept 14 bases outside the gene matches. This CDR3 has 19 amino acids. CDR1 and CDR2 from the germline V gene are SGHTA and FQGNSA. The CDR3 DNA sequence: TGTGCCAGCAGCTACCCGAAGACAGGGGGCCGGGGGATGAACACTGAAGCTTTCTTT. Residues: CASSYPKTGGRGMNTEAFF.

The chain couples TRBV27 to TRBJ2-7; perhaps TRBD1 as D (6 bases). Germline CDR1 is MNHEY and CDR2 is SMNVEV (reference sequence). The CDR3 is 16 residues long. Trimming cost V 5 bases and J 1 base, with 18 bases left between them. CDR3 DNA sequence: TGTGCCAGCAGTAGCCACAGGGAAAAATCTTCCTACGAGCAGTACTTC. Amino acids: CASSSHREKSSYEQYF.

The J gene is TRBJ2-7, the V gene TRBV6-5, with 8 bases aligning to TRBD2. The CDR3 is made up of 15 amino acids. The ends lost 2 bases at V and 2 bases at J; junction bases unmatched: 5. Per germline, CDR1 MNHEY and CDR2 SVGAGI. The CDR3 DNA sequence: TGTGCCAGCAGTTACGAGGCGGGAGGTACCTACGAGCAGTACTTC. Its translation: CASSYEAGGTYEQYF.

The CDR3 bases are TGTGCCAGTAGTGGGGACAGAGGTGTTCGAAACACTGAAGCTTTCTTT. Amino acids: CASSGDRGVRNTEAFF. The V gene is TRBV19, the J gene TRBJ1-1; 7 bases fit TRBD1. This CDR3 region has 16 residues. J lost 2 bases, V lost 5 bases, and 11 bases had no gene match. Germline-derived CDR1 and CDR2 are LNHDA and SQIVND (reference sequence).

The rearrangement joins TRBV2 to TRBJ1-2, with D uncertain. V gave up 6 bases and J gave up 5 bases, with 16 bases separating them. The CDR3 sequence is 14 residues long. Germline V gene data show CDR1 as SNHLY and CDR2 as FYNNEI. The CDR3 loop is CASRGSLGSYGYTF. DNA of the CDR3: TGTGCCAGCAGGGGTTCTTTGGGATCTTATGGCTACACCTTC.

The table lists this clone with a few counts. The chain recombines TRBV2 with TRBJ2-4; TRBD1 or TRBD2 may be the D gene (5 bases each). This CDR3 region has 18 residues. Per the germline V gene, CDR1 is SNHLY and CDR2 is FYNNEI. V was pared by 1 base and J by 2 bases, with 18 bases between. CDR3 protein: CASSEGRGGNGPKNIQYF. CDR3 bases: TGTGCCAGCAGTGAAGGTCGTGGGGGTAATGGGCCCAAAAACATTCAGTACTTC.

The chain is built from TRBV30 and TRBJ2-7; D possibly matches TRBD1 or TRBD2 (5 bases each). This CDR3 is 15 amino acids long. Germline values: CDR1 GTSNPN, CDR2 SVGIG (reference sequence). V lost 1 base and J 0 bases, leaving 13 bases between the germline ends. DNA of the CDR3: TGTGCCTGGAGTGGGGACCTTATAAGCTCCTACGAGCAGTACTTC. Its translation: CAWSGDLISSYEQYF.

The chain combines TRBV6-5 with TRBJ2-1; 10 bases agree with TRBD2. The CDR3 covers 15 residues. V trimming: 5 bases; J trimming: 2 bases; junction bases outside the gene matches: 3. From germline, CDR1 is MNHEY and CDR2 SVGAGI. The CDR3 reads CASSPSGRAYNEQFF. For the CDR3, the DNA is TGTGCCAGCAGTCCAAGCGGGAGGGCCTACAATGAGCAGTTCTTC.

DNA of the CDR3: TGCGCCAGCACCAGGGGAAGGGGTCTGAACACCGGGGAGCTGTTTTTT. It is translated as CASTRGRGLNTGELFF. The rearrangement joins TRBV5-1 to TRBJ2-2; perhaps TRBD1 as D (6 bases). The V and J ends lost 6 bases and 1 base respectively, with 16 bases between them. The CDR3 totals 16 residues. Looked up from germline, CDR1 is SGHRS and CDR2 is YFSETQ. Variable domain in full (rest from reference TRBV5-1 and TRBJ2-2): KAGVTQTPRYLIKTRGQQVTLSCSPISGHRSVSWYQQTPGQGLQFLFEYFSETQRNKGNFPGRFSGRQFSNSRSEMNVSTLELGDSALYLCASTRGRGLNTGELFFGEGSRLTVL.

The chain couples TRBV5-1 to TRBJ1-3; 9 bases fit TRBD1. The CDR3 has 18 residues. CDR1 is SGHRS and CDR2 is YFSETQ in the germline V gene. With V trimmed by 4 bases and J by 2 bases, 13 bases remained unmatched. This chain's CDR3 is CASSRTTPGQGAGNTIYF. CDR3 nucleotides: TGCGCCAGCAGCCGTACTACTCCGGGACAGGGAGCTGGAAACACCATATATTTT.